Each of the 24 T cell receptor beta chains below was sequenced from the same sample in a study of Graves' ophthalmopathy and Graves' hyperthyroidism. TCR beta CDR3 amplification used RNA transcripts. The first round was an RT-PCR with HTBI primers, and the second round was a multiplex PCR. MiXCR, run by TCRdb on the multiplex PCR reads, gives a single entry per CDR3 protein. The sample consists of about 220,000 distinct CDR3 sequences, about a fifth of them appearing once. Sequencing was performed on peripheral blood. The origin of the receptors is a woman aged 50 to 60 with Graves' ophthalmopathy.

This clonotype appeared many times. The CDR3: CASSVAGTGTNYNSPLHF. In DNA form, the CDR3 reads TGTGCCAGCAGCGTCGCGGGGACAGGGACAAATTATAATTCACCCCTCCACTTT. The chain links TRBV2 to TRBJ1-6; 9 bases align to TRBD1. Germline CDR1 reads SNHLY; CDR2 reads FYNNEI. Trimming at V came to 6 bases and at J to 4 bases, leaving 13 bases not matched to a gene. The CDR3 loop spans 18 amino acids. The entire variable domain, with the rest obtained from reference TRBV2 and TRBJ1-6, is as follows: EPEVTQTPSHQVTQMGQEVILRCVPISNHLYFYWYRQILGQKVEFLVSFYNNEISEKSEIFDDQFSVERPDGSNFTLKIRSTKLEDSAMYFCASSVAGTGTNYNSPLHFGNGTRLTVT.

The table lists this clonotype with a few counts. The rearrangement uses TRBV7-3 and TRBJ2-2; TRBD2 aligns across 12 bases. With V trimmed by 5 bases and J by 3 bases, 7 bases remained unmatched. The CDR3 is 17 residues long. Germline V gives CDR1 SGHTA, CDR2 FQGTGA. CDR3 nucleotide sequence: TGTGCCAGCAGCCCGACTAGCGGGAGCTGGGACACCGGGGAGCTGTTTTTT. Translating it yields CASSPTSGSWDTGELFF. The full variable domain, rest sourced from reference TRBV7-3 and TRBJ2-2, is GAGVSQTPSNKVTEKGKYVELRCDPISGHTALYWYRQSLGQGPEFLIYFQGTGAADDSGLPNDRFFAVRPEGSVSTLKIQRTERGDSAVYLCASSPTSGSWDTGELFFGEGSRLTVL.

This clonotype was detected ten times or more. The chain couples TRBV11-3 to TRBJ2-5, with D maybe TRBD2 (6 bases). V gave up 1 base and J gave up 7 bases, with 13 bases separating them. The CDR3 covers 14 residues. Germline V gene sequence: CDR1 SGHNT, CDR2 YENEEA. CDR3 in amino acids: CASSLAPQGGTQYF. Written as DNA, the CDR3 is TGTGCCAGCAGCTTAGCCCCCCAGGGAGGGACCCAGTACTTC. The full variable domain, with the rest looked up from reference TRBV11-3 and TRBJ2-5, is EAGVVQSPRYKIIEKKQPVAFWCNPISGHNTLYWYLQNLGQGPELLIRYENEEAVDDSQLPKDRFSAERLKGVDSTLKIQPAELGDSAVYLCASSLAPQGGTQYFGPGTRLLVL.

This clonotype was counted a few times. The J gene is TRBJ1-2, the V gene TRBV20-1, with D perhaps matching TRBD1 (5 bases). The CDR3 loop spans 13 amino acids. Germline V gene data show CDR1 as DFQATT and CDR2 as SNEGSKA (reference sequence). Trimming cost V 3 bases and J 4 bases, with 12 bases left between them. This CDR3 reads CSARTERLYGYTF. For the CDR3, the DNA is TGCAGTGCTAGGACAGAAAGGCTCTATGGCTACACCTTC.

This clonotype appeared a few times. At one of its ends the junction is not consistent with the germline gene, which may arise from a read error. The CDR3, as DNA: TGCATTGCTCCAATGTTTGACGCTGAAGCTTTCTTT. Translated: CIAPMFDAEAFF. The chain couples TRBV20-1 to TRBJ1-1; D not resolved. Per germline, CDR1 DFQATT and CDR2 SNEGSKA (reference sequence). The CDR3 runs 12 residues.

The chain carries TRBV6-5 and TRBJ2-3; 12 bases map to TRBD2. The CDR3 spans 16 residues. Unmatched junction bases numbered 3, after V lost 2 bases and J lost 3 bases. Germline CDR1 MNHEY, CDR2 SVGAGI. The CDR3 DNA reads as TGTGCCAGCAGTTACAGACTAGCGGGAGTTACAGATACGCAGTATTTT. This encodes CASSYRLAGVTDTQYF.

This clonotype was seen ten or more times. The rearrangement joins TRBV2 to TRBJ2-7; TRBD2 agrees at 7 bases. Germline-derived CDR1 and CDR2 are SNHLY and FYNNEI. With V trimmed by 5 bases and J by 8 bases, 9 bases remained unmatched. This CDR3 comprises 13 residues. The CDR3 spells CASSQSGDGKQYF. CDR3 coding DNA: TGTGCCAGCAGTCAGAGCGGGGACGGGAAGCAGTACTTC.

The rearrangement links TRBV7-2 to TRBJ2-2, with D uncertain. CDR3 length: 12 amino acids. Germline V lookup: CDR1 SGHTA, CDR2 FQGNSA. V lost 2 bases and J 9 bases, leaving 7 bases between the germline ends. DNA for the CDR3: TGTGCCAGCAGCTTACGCCTCCGGGAGCTGTTTTTT. Its protein product is CASSLRLRELFF.

J is TRBJ2-2 and V is TRBV5-1; D is possibly TRBD2 (6 bases). Trimming took off 7 bases at V and 5 bases at J, with 15 bases between the two ends. This CDR3 has 14 amino acids. Germline values: CDR1 SGHRS, CDR2 YFSETQ. The CDR3: CASGGLPGTGELFF. The CDR3 DNA is TGCGCCAGCGGGGGACTCCCGGGTACCGGGGAGCTGTTTTTT.

In this sample, this clonotype turned up many times. The chain employs TRBV12-3 or TRBV12-4 and TRBJ2-4; TRBD1 or TRBD2 may be the D gene (5 bases each). Trimming cost V 5 bases and J 8 bases, with 16 bases left between them. The CDR3 totals 14 residues. The CDR3 DNA reads TGTGCCAGCAGTCCAGGGACCTACTCGTACATTCAGTACTTC. Translated: CASSPGTYSYIQYF.

V gene TRBV5-5 combines with J gene TRBJ2-7; D remains ambiguous. The V end lost 3 bases, the J end lost 2 bases, and 12 bases lay between the germline ends. CDR1 is SGHKS and CDR2 is YYEKEE in the germline V gene (reference sequence). This CDR3 spans 14 amino acids. DNA of the CDR3: TGTGCCAGCAGCTACCGATTCGGCCCCTACGAGCAGTACTTC. It specifies CASSYRFGPYEQYF. The variable domain in full, completed from reference TRBV5-5 and TRBJ2-7, reads DAGVTQSPTHLIKTRGQQVTLRCSPISGHKSVSWYQQVLGQGPQFIFQYYEKEERGRGNFPDRFSARQFPNYSSELNVNALLLGDSALYLCASSYRFGPYEQYFGPGTRLTVT.

The chain links TRBV3-1 to TRBJ1-2; D not certain. The CDR3 has 11 residues. Trimming cost V 0 bases and J 7 bases, with 3 bases left between them. CDR1 is LGHDT and CDR2 is YNNKEL in the germline V gene (reference sequence). CDR3 loop: CASSQEGGYTF. The CDR3 DNA reads TGTGCCAGCAGCCAAGAGGGTGGCTACACCTTC.

This clonotype was seen repeatedly, ten times or more. The chain joins TRBV5-1 to TRBJ2-7; 10 nucleotides match TRBD2. CDR1 and CDR2 (germline): SGHRS, YFSETQ. This CDR3 spans 16 amino acids. V dropped 4 bases and J dropped 5; count of bases not matched to a gene: 12. The CDR3 region is CASSLGASGRGDEQYF. In nucleotides, the CDR3 is TGCGCCAGCAGCCTGGGGGCTAGCGGGAGAGGCGACGAGCAGTACTTC.

Many counts were recorded for this clonotype. The chain carries TRBV6-1 and TRBJ1-5; 8 nucleotides agree with TRBD1. Germline V gene sequence: CDR1 MNHNS, CDR2 SASEGT. Germline trimming cut 6 bases from V and 2 bases from J; bases unmatched to any gene: 0. The CDR3 is 13 residues long. This chain's CDR3 is CASRTGGNQPQHF. The CDR3 DNA reads as TGTGCCAGCAGGACAGGGGGCAATCAGCCCCAGCATTTT.

The rearrangement uses TRBV27 and TRBJ1-5; 8 positions agree with TRBD1. V lost 8 bases, J lost 1 base, and 4 bases stayed unmatched. CDR1 and CDR2 (germline): MNHEY, SMNVEV (reference sequence). The CDR3 spans 14 residues. CDR3 amino acids: CASLDRVSNQPQHF. DNA of the CDR3: TGTGCCAGCCTGGACAGGGTGAGCAATCAGCCCCAGCATTTT.

This clonotype was seen ten or more times. V is TRBV12-3 or TRBV12-4 and J is TRBJ2-7; the match to TRBD1 covers 8 bases. The CDR3 is made up of 16 amino acids. The trim removed 4 bases at V and 3 bases at J, leaving 11 bases unmatched. The DNA of the CDR3 is TGTGCCAGCAGTTCCTCACCGGGACAGGTCATCTACGAGCAGTACTTC. Residues: CASSSSPGQVIYEQYF.

This clonotype was observed at least ten times. This chain uses TRBV5-4 with TRBJ1-1; 10 bases are shared with TRBD1. The CDR3 has 17 amino acids. Germline assignment: CDR1 SGHNT and CDR2 YYREEE (reference sequence). The J segment lost 0 bases and the V segment lost 0 bases, leaving 5 bases of the junction unmatched. The CDR3 bases are TGTGCCAGCAGCTTGGGGGGACAGGGGCTGATGAACACTGAAGCTTTCTTT. Protein sequence: CASSLGGQGLMNTEAFF.

The chain employs TRBV3-1 and TRBJ1-1, with 9 bases matching TRBD1. After removal of 1 base from V and 3 bases from J, the junction contained 3 bases not matched to a gene. This CDR3 is built from 15 residues. Per the germline V gene, CDR1 is LGHDT and CDR2 is YNNKEL (reference sequence). The CDR3 reads CASSQGGTGHTEAFF. In DNA, the CDR3 is TGTGCCAGCAGCCAAGGGGGGACAGGGCACACTGAAGCTTTCTTT.

This clonotype was picked up many times. V and J are TRBV20-1 and TRBJ1-6, with 8 bases identical to TRBD1. In germline, CDR1 is DFQATT, CDR2 SNEGSKA (reference sequence). The CDR3 runs to 15 residues. V lost 5 bases, J lost 7 bases, and 10 bases stayed unmatched. Here the CDR3 DNA reads TGCAGTGCTGTACACCGGGACAGGCAAAATTCACCCCTCCACTTT. Amino acids: CSAVHRDRQNSPLHF.

The chain links TRBV7-3 to TRBJ2-2, with D tentatively TRBD1 or TRBD2 (5 bases each). Per germline, CDR1 SGHTA and CDR2 FQGTGA. V was shortened by 0 bases and J by 4 bases, with 15 bases between the two germline ends. The CDR3 totals 17 residues. DNA for the CDR3: TGTGCCAGCAGCTTAACGGACAACGGGATAGGCACCGGGGAGCTGTTTTTT. Protein: CASSLTDNGIGTGELFF.

The CDR3 DNA sequence: TGTGCCAGCAGCTTAGCGCAAAATGGACCCCTCCACTTT. It codes for CASSLAQNGPLHF. The chain uses TRBV7-2 and TRBJ1-6; D is uncertain. Germline V gene data show CDR1 as SGHTA and CDR2 as FQGNSA. CDR3 length equals 13 residues. Trimming cost V 0 bases and J 12 bases, with 9 bases left between them. Full variable domain (remainder filled in from reference TRBV7-2 and TRBJ1-6): GAGVSQSPSNKVTEKGKDVELRCDPISGHTALYWYRQSLGQGLEFLIYFQGNSAPDKSGLPSDRFSAERTGGSVSTLTIQRTQQEDSAVYLCASSLAQNGPLHFGNGTRLTVT.

Many counts were recorded for this clonotype. The chain is built from TRBV7-2 and TRBJ2-5, with a weak D call TRBD1 (5 bases). The CDR3 is made up of 15 amino acids. Germline CDR1 and CDR2: SGHTA and FQGNSA. Deletions cut 2 bases from V and 2 bases from J, with 12 bases between. The CDR3: CASSLFGAAQETQYF. DNA for the CDR3: TGTGCCAGCAGCTTATTTGGGGCGGCACAAGAGACCCAGTACTTC. Full variable domain (outside the CDR3, taken from reference TRBV7-2 and TRBJ2-5): GAGVSQSPSNKVTEKGKDVELRCDPISGHTALYWYRQSLGQGLEFLIYFQGNSAPDKSGLPSDRFSAERTGGSVSTLTIQRTQQEDSAVYLCASSLFGAAQETQYFGPGTRLLVL.

This clonotype came up many times. J is TRBJ1-1 and V is TRBV20-1, with 9 bases identical to TRBD1. The V gene end was trimmed by 6 bases and the J gene end by 3 bases; junction bases not matched to a gene: 5. CDR3 size: 13 residues. Germline values: CDR1 DFQATT, CDR2 SNEGSKA (reference sequence). CDR3 region: CSADRGRDTEAFF. The CDR3 bases are TGCAGTGCGGACAGGGGTAGGGACACTGAAGCTTTCTTT.

This clonotype was found many times. The CDR3 spells CASSDEVQGRDTEAFF. Written as DNA, the CDR3 is TGTGCCAGCAGTGATGAGGTCCAGGGGAGGGACACTGAAGCTTTCTTT. J is TRBJ1-1 and V is TRBV25-1; possible D gene TRBD1, 6 bases. The CDR3 spans 16 residues. Trimming took 3 bases from V and 3 from J, leaving 17 bases between them. The germline CDR1 and CDR2 sequences are MGHDK and SYGVNS.